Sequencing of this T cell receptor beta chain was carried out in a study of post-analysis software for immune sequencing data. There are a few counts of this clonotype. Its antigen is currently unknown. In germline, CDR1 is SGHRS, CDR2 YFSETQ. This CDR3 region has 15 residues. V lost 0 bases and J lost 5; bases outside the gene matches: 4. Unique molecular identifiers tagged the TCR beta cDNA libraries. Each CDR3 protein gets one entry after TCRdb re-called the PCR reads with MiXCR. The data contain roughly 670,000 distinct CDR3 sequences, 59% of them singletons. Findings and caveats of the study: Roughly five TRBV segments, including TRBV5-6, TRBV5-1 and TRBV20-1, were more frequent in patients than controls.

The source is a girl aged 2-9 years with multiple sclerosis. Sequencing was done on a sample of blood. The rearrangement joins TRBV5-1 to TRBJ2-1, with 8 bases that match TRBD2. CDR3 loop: CASSLAGGVNNEQFF. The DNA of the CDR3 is TGCGCCAGCAGCTTGGCGGGAGGGGTTAACAATGAGCAGTTCTTC.